The 10 T cell receptor beta chains in this list originate from one sample, sequenced in a study of T cell responses to AZD1222 COVID-19 vaccine (dated by TCRdb to about 2021). Reading the label with the study, this specimen's time point is: baseline before first vaccination. Library method: the immunoSEQ multiplex PCR assay. TCRdb limited this immuneACCESS table to in-frame rearrangements with V and J called. A share of clones is missing; checked studies link under half to unresolved V genes, and the rest is unexplained. This sample comprises approximately 100,000 clones, around nine tenths of them detected only once. The ten most abundant clones make up more than 8% of the sample. The sample in question was peripheral blood, obtained on day 0 of AZD1222 vaccination. All receptors come from an adult in good health.

V usage is TRBV11-1 and J usage is TRBJ2-3; 7 nucleotides match TRBD2. V lost 5 bases and J lost 0; bases outside the gene matches: 5. Germline V gene data show CDR1 as SGHAT and CDR2 as FQDESV (reference sequence). This CDR3 region has 15 residues. CDR3 sequence (DNA): TGTGCCAGCAGCCGGGGGGTGGCGAGCACAGATACGCAGTATTTT. Amino acid sequence: CASSRGVASTDTQYF.

The chain carries TRBV9 and TRBJ2-5; tentatively, D is TRBD2 (6 bases). This CDR3 is 14 amino acids long. CDR1 is SGDLS and CDR2 is YYNGEE in the germline V gene. Trimming stripped 6 bases from V and 0 bases from J, with 12 bases between. The CDR3, as DNA: TGTGCCAGCACCAACACGGGGGACCAAGAGACCCAGTACTTC. Translation gives CASTNTGDQETQYF.

The chain carries TRBV28 and TRBJ1-2; unclear D gene. The length of the CDR3 is 15 residues. Germline V lookup: CDR1 MDHEN, CDR2 SYDVKM. V dropped 4 bases and J dropped 3 bases, with 15 bases sitting between them. The CDR3 region has the DNA TGTGCCAGCAGTTACTTGGGGAATAGGGACTATGGCTACACCTTC. Protein: CASSYLGNRDYGYTF.

The CDR3 DNA follows: TGTGCCAGCAGTAGGGACGGACTCTGGAACACCGGGGAGCTGTTTTTT. This encodes CASSRDGLWNTGELFF. The chain is built from TRBV6-4 and TRBJ2-2; D may be TRBD1 or TRBD2 (5 bases each). V lost 5 bases and J 1 base, leaving 14 bases between the germline ends. Per the germline V gene, CDR1 is MRHNA and CDR2 is SNTAGT. The CDR3 totals 16 residues.

This sequence joins TRBV6-5 and TRBJ1-2, with D unresolved. The V gene lost 6 bases and the J gene lost 7 bases, with 12 bases spanning the gap. The CDR3 loop spans 12 amino acids. In germline, CDR1 is MNHEY, CDR2 SVGAGI. The CDR3 sequence is CASSPSGGGYTF. CDR3 sequence (DNA): TGTGCCAGCAGCCCCTCGGGCGGTGGCTACACCTTC.

The CDR3 loop is CASSHVGQDGYTF. The CDR3 nucleotides are TGTGCCAGCAGCCACGTTGGACAAGATGGCTACACCTTC. The J gene is TRBJ1-2, the V gene TRBV4-2; possibly TRBD1 for D (5 bases). The germline CDR1 and CDR2 sequences are LGHNA and YNFKEQ. The CDR3 spans 13 residues. Trimming took 3 bases from V and 6 from J, leaving 11 bases between them.

The chain has TRBV4-2 and TRBJ1-1; a possible D gene is TRBD1 (5 bases). Trimming cost V 6 bases and J 3 bases, with 14 bases left between them. This CDR3 has 14 residues. CDR1 and CDR2 from the germline V gene are LGHNA and YNFKEQ. The CDR3: CASRGDQRDTEAFF. Here the CDR3 DNA reads TGTGCCAGCAGAGGGGACCAAAGAGACACTGAAGCTTTCTTT.

The rearrangement joins TRBV19 to TRBJ2-3; 11 positions agree with TRBD2. Germline CDR1 reads LNHDA; CDR2 reads SQIVND (reference sequence). The CDR3 is made up of 17 amino acids. With 9 bases clipped from V and 2 bases from J, the junction kept 13 bases outside the gene matches. CDR3 nucleotides: TGTGCCAGCCCCCCGGGACTAGCGGTGAAAAACACAGATACGCAGTATTTT. The encoded protein is CASPPGLAVKNTDTQYF.

The chain recombines TRBV27 with TRBJ1-4, with D possibly being TRBD1 (6 bases). The CDR3 spans 15 residues. The germline V gene encodes CDR1 MNHEY and CDR2 SMNVEV (reference sequence). With 5 bases removed from V and 8 bases from J, the gap between germline ends came to 18 bases. CDR3 loop: CASSPRRGTGEKLFF. The CDR3 DNA sequence: TGTGCCAGCAGTCCTCGCAGGGGCACAGGGGAAAAACTGTTTTTT.

CDR3 nucleotides: TGCGCCAGCAGCTTGGACAGCGCTCTCGAGCAGTACTTC. Amino acid sequence: CASSLDSALEQYF. The chain has TRBV5-1 and TRBJ2-7; D remains unclear. V lost 0 bases and J 6 bases, leaving 10 bases between the germline ends. Germline CDR1 reads SGHRS; CDR2 reads YFSETQ. This CDR3 spans 13 amino acids.